The text below deals with one TCR beta chain. Its antigen is undetermined. This entry belongs to a study of T cells after yellow fever vaccination. Study conclusions and caveats: In post-booster samples, most primary-vaccination clones reappeared (just under 98% CD4, 75% to 90% CD8). Faster peaking, at day 5 versus 15, marked a secondary response that was weaker.

The authors made TCR cDNA by 5'RACE template switching, adding a universal primer site and UMIs. TCRdb passed the 5' RACE reads through MiXCR, listing each CDR3 protein once. The data hold hundreds of thousands of distinct CDR3 sequences, with roughly an eighth observed a single time. The germline gives CDR1 DFQATT, CDR2 SNEGSKA (reference sequence). Unmatched junction bases numbered 4, after V lost 0 bases and J lost 1 base. This CDR3 is 15 amino acids long. The TCR was taken from a man aged 25 to 40 who received the YFV17D yellow fever vaccine. The genes are TRBV20-1 and TRBJ2-7; 9 nucleotides match TRBD1. Sample: PBMCs, taken on the day of the yellow fever booster vaccination. Here the CDR3 reads CSARERTGASYEQYF. DNA for the CDR3: TGCAGTGCTAGAGAGAGGACAGGGGCGTCCTACGAGCAGTACTTC.